This TCR beta chain was retrieved from a study of CD8 T cells in ankylosing spondylitis. Regarding the study as a whole: A subset of motif variants has previously been described in the synovial fluid and blood of reactive arthritis. Significant enrichment of disease-linked clones was reported in matched ankylosing spondylitis synovial fluid. A TCR beta motif of eight or nine highly homologous variants seemed to mark ankylosing spondylitis blood.

The CDR3 extends over 14 amino acids. V was trimmed by 4 bases and J by 3 bases, leaving 10 bases between them. Per germline, CDR1 MNHNS and CDR2 SASEGT. This clonotype was seen repeatedly, ten times or more. Its specificity is unknown. Using quantitative 5'-RACE with molecular barcodes, the authors made TCR beta libraries. TCRdb reanalysed the 5' RACE reads using MiXCR and keeps one entry per CDR3 protein. This sample has tens of thousands of distinct CDR3 sequences; about 5% occur once, and the top ten carry about 2.2%. Sequencing was done on a sample of blood, either unsorted or a sorted T cell fraction (not recorded which). This receptor was identified in a male donor with ankylosing spondylitis or in good health (not recorded which). The J gene is TRBJ1-5, the V gene TRBV6-1; a weak D match, TRBD1 (6 bases). The CDR3 sequence is CASSGGQSNQPQHF. CDR3 nucleotide sequence: TGTGCCAGCAGTGGGGGGCAATCCAATCAGCCCCAGCATTTT.